This T cell receptor (beta chain) was captured by sequencing in a study of naive and memory T cell subsets. Overall study findings and caveats: Possibly reflecting memory cells re-expressing CD45RA, a few larger clonotypes occurred in naive repertoires, especially CD8.

About this clonotype: Its target is not known.

Two oligonucleotides, mixed equimolar, formed the beta constant-region primer covering TRBC1 and TRBC2. Four rounds of PCR amplified the ligated cDNA using nested alpha and beta constant-region primers plus SP2. One entry per CDR3 protein, called by TCRdb with MiXCR from the UMI-ligation and nested PCR reads. The sample shows 150,000 or so distinct CDR3 sequences, roughly 20% of them seen only once. The CDR3 is made up of 12 amino acids. CDR1 and CDR2 from the germline V gene are SEHNR and FQNEAQ (reference sequence). V was trimmed by 1 base and J by 16 bases, leaving 11 bases between them. This receptor was obtained from a human donor in good health. The chain joins TRBV7-9 to TRBJ1-6; the D is unclear. What was sequenced was naive CD4+ T cells from blood. The CDR3 coding sequence is TGTGCCAGCAGCTTAGTCCGGGGATGGCTCCACTTT. Translation gives CASSLVRGWLHF.